This TCR beta chain was observed in a study of control samples from healthy donors and cancer patients. Assay: immunoSEQ multiplex PCR; the TCRdb copy retains only in-frame clones and omits some. This table has over 100,000 clones, 85% to 90% appearing once. Germline loops: CDR1 SGHTA, CDR2 FQGNSA. V was trimmed by 3 bases and J by 7 bases, leaving 6 bases between them. The CDR3 spans 11 residues. The chain has TRBV7-2 and TRBJ1-1; the D is unclear. The clonotype was recovered from a woman between 50 and 59 years old in good health. The sample comprised blood. The CDR3 DNA reads TGTGCCAGCAGCTTTGGTGATGAAGCTTTCTTT. It codes for CASSFGDEAFF.